The 20 T cell receptor beta chains below come from one sample, sequenced in a study of blood T cells in healthy people across ages. A second 7 to 11 cycle PCR used barcoded and J-beta primers. Via MiXCR, TCRdb re-called the 5' RACE reads, giving one row per CDR3 protein. This sample has about 1.8 million distinct CDR3 sequences; 40% to 55% occur once, and the top ten carry roughly 2.1%. Sample: blood. Every receptor here comes from a middle-aged woman in good health.

This clonotype turned up a few times. The genes are TRBV12-3 or TRBV12-4 and TRBJ1-2, with D perhaps matching TRBD1 (5 bases). With 10 bases removed from V and 0 bases from J, the gap between germline ends came to 18 bases. There are 15 residues in the CDR3. CDR3 DNA sequence: TGTGCCACCTACGACGGGGGTATTACTAACTATGGCTACACCTTC. It translates to CATYDGGITNYGYTF.

This clonotype was counted between two and nine times. This chain joins TRBV2 and TRBJ2-3; 9 bases align to TRBD2. Trimming took 3 bases from V and 6 from J; bases not matched to a gene: 16. CDR1 and CDR2 from the germline V gene are SNHLY and FYNNEI. The length of the CDR3 is 18 residues. Written as DNA, the CDR3 is TGTGCCAGCAGTGATGGGTCCACGGGCGGGGGGGCATTTGATACGCAGTATTTT. This encodes CASSDGSTGGGAFDTQYF.

The chain has TRBV6-6 and TRBJ2-7; D ambiguous. CDR3 length equals 12 residues. With 7 bases removed from V and 5 bases from J, the gap between germline ends came to 12 bases. Germline values: CDR1 MNHNY, CDR2 SVGAGI (reference sequence). CDR3 coding DNA: TGTGCCAGCACGGATCTTTTCCACGAGCAGTACTTC. It codes for CASTDLFHEQYF.

The CDR3 nucleotides are TGTGCCAGCAGTATCTGGGGGGTGAGCTCCTACAATGAGCAGTTCTTC. It encodes CASSIWGVSSYNEQFF. The chain carries TRBV28 and TRBJ2-1; the D gene is possibly TRBD2 (6 bases). Germline lookup yields CDR1 MDHEN and CDR2 SYDVKM. V was clipped by 5 bases and J by 0 bases, with 14 bases between them. This CDR3 is 16 amino acids long.

This clonotype was picked up a small number of times. The DNA for the CDR3 is TGCAGTGCGCGCGGACTAAGCGGGTACGAGCAGTACTTC. Amino acid sequence: CSARGLSGYEQYF. The chain employs TRBV20-1 and TRBJ2-7; D is possibly TRBD2 (6 bases). This CDR3 has 13 amino acids. Trimming removed 6 bases at V and 4 bases at J, with 16 bases between. The germline V gene has CDR1 DFQATT and CDR2 SNEGSKA (reference sequence).

DNA of the CDR3: TGTGCCGGACAGGGAAATAATTCACCCCTCCACTTT. Its translation: CAGQGNNSPLHF. V usage is TRBV6-6 and J usage is TRBJ1-6; 8 bases line up with TRBD1. The CDR3 is 12 amino acids. Trimming cost V 11 bases and J 5 bases; bases outside gene matches: 2. Germline V CDR1 and CDR2: MNHNY, SVGAGI (reference sequence).

The rearrangement uses TRBV20-1 and TRBJ2-1, with TRBD2 matching 7 bases. V was pared by 3 bases and J by 5 bases, with 13 bases of the junction left unmatched. The CDR3 covers 16 residues. Germline V gives CDR1 DFQATT, CDR2 SNEGSKA (reference sequence). The CDR3 reads CSARGGTRGIDNEQFF. The CDR3 coding sequence is TGCAGTGCTAGGGGGGGGACGCGGGGGATTGACAATGAGCAGTTCTTC.

This chain joins TRBV9 and TRBJ2-5; no clear D gene. V was trimmed by 0 bases and J by 3 bases, leaving 9 bases between them. This CDR3 contains 14 residues. CDR1 is SGDLS, CDR2 YYNGEE, per germline. DNA of the CDR3: TGTGCCAGCAGCGTAGGGACGAATAAAGAGACCCAGTACTTC. Protein: CASSVGTNKETQYF. The whole variable domain, remainder taken from reference TRBV9 and TRBJ2-5, is DSGVTQTPKHLITATGQRVTLRCSPRSGDLSVYWYQQSLDQGLQFLIQYYNGEERAKGNILERFSAQQFPDLHSELNLSSLELGDSALYFCASSVGTNKETQYFGPGTRLLVL.

The chain is built from TRBV20-1 and TRBJ2-7; D is unresolved. V shed 3 bases and J shed 2 bases, with 8 bases lying between them. This CDR3 is built from 12 residues. The V gene's germline CDR1 is DFQATT and CDR2 SNEGSKA (reference sequence). The CDR3 sequence: CSASGPAYEQYF. The CDR3 bases are TGCAGTGCTAGCGGGCCCGCCTACGAGCAGTACTTC.

The chain couples TRBV20-1 to TRBJ2-7, with 9 bases fitting TRBD2. With V trimmed by 5 bases and J by 1 base, 9 bases remained unmatched. From germline, CDR1 is DFQATT and CDR2 SNEGSKA (reference sequence). This CDR3 is built from 15 residues. The CDR3 coding sequence is TGCAGTGCTCAACGGGGTAGCGGGAGTTCCTACGAGCAGTACTTC. It encodes CSAQRGSGSSYEQYF.

The rearrangement uses TRBV7-2 and TRBJ1-2; TRBD1 aligns across 7 bases. Germline CDR1 reads SGHTA; CDR2 reads FQGNSA. The CDR3 spans 13 residues. Trimming cost V 8 bases and J 5 bases; bases outside gene matches: 8. CDR3 coding DNA: TGTGCCAGCCGGACAGGAACTGGGTATGGCTACACCTTC. This sequence encodes CASRTGTGYGYTF.

DNA for the CDR3: TGTGCCATCAGTGATGTGACAGGACAAGAGACCCAGTACTTC. It is translated as CAISDVTGQETQYF. This rearrangement joins TRBV10-3 to TRBJ2-5; weak D call: TRBD1 (6 bases). Trimming removed 3 bases from V and 2 bases from J, with 10 bases in between. This CDR3 comprises 14 residues. Germline V gene data show CDR1 as ENHRY and CDR2 as SYGVKD.

V usage is TRBV6-1 and J usage is TRBJ1-2; 9 positions agree with TRBD1. The CDR3 has 15 residues. The J segment lost 3 bases and the V segment lost 4 bases, leaving 6 bases of the junction unmatched. Germline CDR1 is MNHNS and CDR2 is SASEGT. As DNA, the CDR3 is TGTGCCAGCAGTGCCACGGACAGGGGCGACTATGGCTACACCTTC. Its protein is CASSATDRGDYGYTF.

The chain couples TRBV20-1 to TRBJ1-2, with TRBD1 identical over 7 bases. Trimming took 1 base from V and 7 from J; bases not matched to a gene: 9. The CDR3 has 14 amino acids. CDR1 is DFQATT, CDR2 SNEGSKA, per germline (reference sequence). The CDR3 coding sequence is TGCAGTGCTAGAGGGGGGGCAGGGGGTGGTGGCTACACCTTC. Translation: CSARGGAGGGGYTF.

The V gene is TRBV7-8, the J gene TRBJ2-7, with unresolved D. Trimming removed 3 bases at V and 3 bases at J, with 15 bases between. CDR3 size: 15 residues. CDR1 is SGHVS and CDR2 is FQNEAQ in the germline V gene. The CDR3 is CASSLEMVMFYEQYF. CDR3 coding DNA: TGTGCCAGCAGCTTGGAAATGGTTATGTTCTACGAGCAGTACTTC.

A few counts support this clonotype. The CDR3 nucleotides are TGCGCCAGCAGCCAAGAGTGGCACTGGTCTATCCCTACCTACGAGCAGTACTTC. This codes for CASSQEWHWSIPTYEQYF. The J gene is TRBJ2-7, the V gene TRBV4-3, with no clear D. Trimming shortened V by 0 bases and J by 2 bases, and 20 bases separated the two germline ends. Germline values: CDR1 LGHNA, CDR2 YSLEER. The CDR3 extends over 18 amino acids.

The V call is TRBV24-1, the J call TRBJ2-7; D not certain. In germline, CDR1 is KGHDR, CDR2 SFDVKD. This CDR3 region has 15 residues. V lost 7 bases to trimming and J lost 1 base, with 16 bases between them. CDR3 in DNA: TGTGCCACCAGCTCCGGAGTTCAGGCTTCCTACGAGCAGTACTTC. It translates to CATSSGVQASYEQYF.

This clonotype turned up a few times. The rearrangement joins TRBV9 to TRBJ1-1, with D possibly TRBD1 on 6 matching bases. This CDR3 has 13 residues. V lost 6 bases and J 1 base, leaving 10 bases between the germline ends. Germline assignment: CDR1 SGDLS and CDR2 YYNGEE. In nucleotides, the CDR3 is TGTGCCAGCACCAACAGGGAGAACACTGAAGCTTTCTTT. Translation: CASTNRENTEAFF.

V is TRBV25-1 and J is TRBJ2-1; 9 bases are shared with TRBD1. The CDR3 spans 18 residues. Germline values: CDR1 MGHDK, CDR2 SYGVNS. Trimming removed 0 bases from V and 8 bases from J; junction bases left unmatched: 14. The CDR3 reads CASSEYILGTGLGDEQFF. Here the CDR3 DNA reads TGTGCCAGCAGTGAATATATTTTAGGGACAGGGTTAGGCGATGAGCAGTTCTTC.

The CDR3 sequence: CASSQATGGSNQPQHF. The DNA of the CDR3 is TGTGCCAGCAGCCAAGCGACAGGGGGCAGCAATCAGCCCCAGCATTTT. The V call is TRBV5-6, the J call TRBJ1-5; 10 bases line up with TRBD1. V gave up 4 bases and J gave up 1 base; unmatched junction bases: 5. The germline CDR1 and CDR2 sequences are SGHDT and YYEEEE. The CDR3 length is 16 residues.